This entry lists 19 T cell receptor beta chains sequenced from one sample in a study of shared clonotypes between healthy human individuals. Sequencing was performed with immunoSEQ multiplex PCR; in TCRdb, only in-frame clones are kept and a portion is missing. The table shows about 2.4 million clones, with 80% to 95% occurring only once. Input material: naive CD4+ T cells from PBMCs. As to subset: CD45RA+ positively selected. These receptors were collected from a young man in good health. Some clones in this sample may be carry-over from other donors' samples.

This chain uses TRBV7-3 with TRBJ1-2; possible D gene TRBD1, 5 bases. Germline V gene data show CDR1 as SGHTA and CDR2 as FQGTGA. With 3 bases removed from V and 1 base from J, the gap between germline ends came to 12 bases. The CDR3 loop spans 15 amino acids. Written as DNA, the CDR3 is TGTGCCAGCAGCTTGGGGGGAGGTGGTAACTATGGCTACACCTTC. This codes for CASSLGGGGNYGYTF.

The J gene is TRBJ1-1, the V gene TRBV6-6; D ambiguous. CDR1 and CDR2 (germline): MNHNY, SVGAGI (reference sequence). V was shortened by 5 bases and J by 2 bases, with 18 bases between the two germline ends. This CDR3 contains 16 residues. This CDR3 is CASSQPFSQRNTEAFF. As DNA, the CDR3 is TGTGCCAGCAGTCAACCGTTTTCACAGCGCAACACTGAAGCTTTCTTT.

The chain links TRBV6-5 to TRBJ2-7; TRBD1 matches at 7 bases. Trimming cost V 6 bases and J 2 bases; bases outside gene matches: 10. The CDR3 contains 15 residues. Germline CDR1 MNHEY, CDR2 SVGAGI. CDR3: CASRKDRYTTYEQYF. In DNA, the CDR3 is TGTGCCAGCAGAAAGGACAGGTATACGACCTACGAGCAGTACTTC.

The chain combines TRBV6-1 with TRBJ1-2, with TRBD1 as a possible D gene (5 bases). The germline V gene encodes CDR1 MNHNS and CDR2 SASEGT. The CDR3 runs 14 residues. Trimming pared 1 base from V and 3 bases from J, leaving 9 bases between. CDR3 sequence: CASSEVGGDYGYTF. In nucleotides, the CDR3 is TGTGCCAGCAGTGAAGTAGGAGGGGACTATGGCTACACCTTC.

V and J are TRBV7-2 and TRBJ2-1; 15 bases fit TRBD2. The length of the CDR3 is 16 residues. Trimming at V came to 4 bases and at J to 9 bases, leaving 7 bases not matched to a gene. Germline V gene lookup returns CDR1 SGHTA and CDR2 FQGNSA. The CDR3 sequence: CASSSLGLAGGGEQFF. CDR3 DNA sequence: TGTGCCAGCAGCTCCCTCGGACTAGCGGGAGGGGGTGAGCAGTTCTTC.

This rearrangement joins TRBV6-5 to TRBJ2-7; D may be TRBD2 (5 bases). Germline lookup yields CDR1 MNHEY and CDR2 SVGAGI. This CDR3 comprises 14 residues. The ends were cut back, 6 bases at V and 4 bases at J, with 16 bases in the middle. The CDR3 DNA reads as TGTGCCAGCAGCCGACGCGAGGGCCGGTACGAGCAGTACTTC. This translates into CASSRREGRYEQYF.

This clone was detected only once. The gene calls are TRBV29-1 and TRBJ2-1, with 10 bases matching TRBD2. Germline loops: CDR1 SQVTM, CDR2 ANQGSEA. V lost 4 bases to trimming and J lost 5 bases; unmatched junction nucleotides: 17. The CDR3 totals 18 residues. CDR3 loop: CSVVSTAGGPGSHNEQFF. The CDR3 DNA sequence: TGCAGCGTTGTTAGTACAGCGGGAGGGCCGGGTTCCCACAATGAGCAGTTCTTC.

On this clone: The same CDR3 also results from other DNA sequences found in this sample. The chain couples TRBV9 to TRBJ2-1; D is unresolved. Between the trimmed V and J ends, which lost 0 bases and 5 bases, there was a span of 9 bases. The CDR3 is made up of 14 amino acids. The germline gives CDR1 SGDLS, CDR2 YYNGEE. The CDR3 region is CASSVGGRDNEQFF. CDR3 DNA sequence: TGTGCCAGCAGCGTAGGGGGTCGTGACAATGAGCAGTTCTTC.

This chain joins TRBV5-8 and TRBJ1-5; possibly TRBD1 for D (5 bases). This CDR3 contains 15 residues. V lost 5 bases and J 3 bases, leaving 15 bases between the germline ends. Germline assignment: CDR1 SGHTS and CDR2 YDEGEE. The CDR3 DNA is TGTGCCAGCAGGGAAATCGGGGGGGTCAATCAGCCCCAGCATTTT. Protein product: CASREIGGVNQPQHF.

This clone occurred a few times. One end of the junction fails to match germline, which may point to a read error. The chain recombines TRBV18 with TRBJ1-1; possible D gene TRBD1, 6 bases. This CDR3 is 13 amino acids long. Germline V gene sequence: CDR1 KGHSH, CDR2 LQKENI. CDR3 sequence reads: CASSPQGNSEAFF. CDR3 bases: TGTGCCAGCTCACCTCAGGGGAACTCTGAAGCTTTCTTT.

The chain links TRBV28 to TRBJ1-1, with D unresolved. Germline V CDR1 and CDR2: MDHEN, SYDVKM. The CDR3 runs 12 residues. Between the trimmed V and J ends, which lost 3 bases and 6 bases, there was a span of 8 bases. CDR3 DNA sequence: TGTGCCAGCAGTTTCCGAGGATCTGAAGCTTTCTTT. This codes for CASSFRGSEAFF.

The CDR3 protein is CASSRAWGNTIYF. The CDR3 DNA reads TGTGCCAGCTCCCGGGCCTGGGGAAACACCATATATTTT. The V and J genes are TRBV28 and TRBJ1-3; D remains unclear. This CDR3 contains 13 residues. V lost 8 bases and J lost 4, with 12 bases in between. The germline V gene encodes CDR1 MDHEN and CDR2 SYDVKM.

CDR3 residues: CATSRVSGRAMDEQFF. The CDR3 bases are TGTGCCACCAGCAGAGTATCGGGGAGGGCCATGGATGAGCAGTTCTTC. The chain links TRBV15 to TRBJ2-1; TRBD2 matches 7 bases. Germline-derived CDR1 and CDR2 are LNHNV and YYDKDF (reference sequence). V dropped 1 base and J dropped 8; count of bases not matched to a gene: 11. CDR3 length: 16 residues. Full variable domain (outside the CDR3, taken from reference TRBV15 and TRBJ2-1): DAMVIQNPRYQVTQFGKPVTLSCSQTLNHNVMYWYQQKSSQAPKLLFHYYDKDFNNEADTPDNFQSRRPNTSFCFLDIRSPGLGDTAMYLCATSRVSGRAMDEQFFGPGTRLTVL.

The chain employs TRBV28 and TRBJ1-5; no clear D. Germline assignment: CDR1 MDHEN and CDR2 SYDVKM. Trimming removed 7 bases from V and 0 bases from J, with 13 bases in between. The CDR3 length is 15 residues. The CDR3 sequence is CASTFAVNSNQPQHF. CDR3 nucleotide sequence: TGTGCCAGCACCTTTGCGGTAAATAGCAATCAGCCCCAGCATTTT.

CDR3 protein: CASSERWAGRDGYTF. The CDR3 DNA sequence: TGTGCCAGCAGTGAAAGGTGGGCAGGGAGAGATGGCTACACCTTC. J is TRBJ1-2 and V is TRBV6-1; D perhaps matches TRBD1 (5 bases). The germline V gene has CDR1 MNHNS and CDR2 SASEGT. The length of the CDR3 is 15 residues. Trimming took 2 bases from V and 6 from J, leaving 16 bases between them.

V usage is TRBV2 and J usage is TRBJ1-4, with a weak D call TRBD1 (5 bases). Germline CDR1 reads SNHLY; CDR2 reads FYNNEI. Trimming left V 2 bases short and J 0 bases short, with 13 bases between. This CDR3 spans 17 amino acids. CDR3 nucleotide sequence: TGTGCCAGCAGTGAAAGGGGACCTACTGCAACTAATGAAAAACTGTTTTTT. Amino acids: CASSERGPTATNEKLFF.

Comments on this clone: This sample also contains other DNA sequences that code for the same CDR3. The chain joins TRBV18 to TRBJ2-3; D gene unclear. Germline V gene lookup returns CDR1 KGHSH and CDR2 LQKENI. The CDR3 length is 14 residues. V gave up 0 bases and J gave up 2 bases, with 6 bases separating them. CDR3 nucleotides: TGTGCCAGCTCACCACCAGGGCCCACAGATACGCAGTATTTT. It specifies CASSPPGPTDTQYF.

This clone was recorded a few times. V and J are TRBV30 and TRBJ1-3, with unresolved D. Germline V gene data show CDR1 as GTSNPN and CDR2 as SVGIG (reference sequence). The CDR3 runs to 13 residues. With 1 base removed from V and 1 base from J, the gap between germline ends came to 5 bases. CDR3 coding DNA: TGTGCCTGGAGTGGGGAATCTGGAAACACCATATATTTT. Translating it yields CAWSGESGNTIYF.

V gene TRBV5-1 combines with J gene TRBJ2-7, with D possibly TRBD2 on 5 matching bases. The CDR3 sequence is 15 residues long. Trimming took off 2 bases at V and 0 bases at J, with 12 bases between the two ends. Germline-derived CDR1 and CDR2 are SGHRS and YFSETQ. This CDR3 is CASSLTRSGSYEQYF. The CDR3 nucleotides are TGCGCCAGCAGCTTAACGCGGAGCGGCTCCTACGAGCAGTACTTC. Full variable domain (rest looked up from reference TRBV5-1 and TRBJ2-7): KAGVTQTPRYLIKTRGQQVTLSCSPISGHRSVSWYQQTPGQGLQFLFEYFSETQRNKGNFPGRFSGRQFSNSRSEMNVSTLELGDSALYLCASSLTRSGSYEQYFGPGTRLTVT.